Listed below are T cell receptor beta chains from one sample, sequenced in a study of shared clonotypes between healthy human individuals. Clones were read by immunoSEQ multiplex PCR, and TCRdb kept only the in-frame ones, dropping some. The table records some 530,000 clones, almost 80% of them present only once. Sequencing was done on a sample of PBMCs. The receptors originated from a woman in her thirties or forties in good health. Some clones in this sample may be carry-over from other donors' samples. CDR3s include the opening cysteine and the closing phenylalanine or tryptophan. A D gene is named only where the DNA matches it firmly. Expanded clones get a size class; other rows say once, few or many, or leave the size out.

size	J	V	D	DNA	CDR3
NA	TRBJ1-1	TRBV28	NA	TGTGCCAGCAGCTCTCAGGGGAAGAACGCTGAAGCTTTCTTT	CASSSQGKNAEAFF
NA	TRBJ2-1	TRBV9	TRBD2	TGTGCCAGCAGCGTACTCGCGGGAGCGATAGGGGAGCAGTTCTTC	CASSVLAGAIGEQFF
NA	TRBJ1-1	TRBV10-3	NA	TGTGCCATCAGTGGACCCGCGGGGATCAACACTGAAGCTTTCTTT	CAISGPAGINTEAFF
few	TRBJ1-1	TRBV10-1	NA	TGCGCCAGCAGTAGGGATCCTGGCACTGAAGCTTTCTTT	CASSRDPGTEAFF
NA	TRBJ2-5	TRBV9	NA	TGTGCCAGCAGTTCGGAGGTGACGGAGACCCAGTACTTC	CASSSEVTETQYF
NA	TRBJ1-6	TRBV6-1	NA	TGTGCCAGCAGTGCACCGGGACACTGGAGCTCCTATAATTCACCCCTCCACTTT	CASSAPGHWSSYNSPLHF
NA	TRBJ2-7	TRBV5-1	NA	TGCGCCAGCAGCTTGGACTCTGGCTACGAGCAGTACTTC	CASSLDSGYEQYF
NA	TRBJ2-7	TRBV7-9	NA	TGTGCCAGCAGCTTTAACGGGCGCTACGAGCAGTACTTC	CASSFNGRYEQYF
NA	TRBJ1-3	TRBV30	NA	TGTGCCTGGAGTGTATACCGAGAGGGACAAATCTCTGGAAACACCATATATTTT	CAWSVYREGQISGNTIYF
NA	TRBJ2-7	TRBV10-1	NA	TGCGCCAGCAGTGGTGCTAGCTACGAGCAGTACTTC	CASSGASYEQYF